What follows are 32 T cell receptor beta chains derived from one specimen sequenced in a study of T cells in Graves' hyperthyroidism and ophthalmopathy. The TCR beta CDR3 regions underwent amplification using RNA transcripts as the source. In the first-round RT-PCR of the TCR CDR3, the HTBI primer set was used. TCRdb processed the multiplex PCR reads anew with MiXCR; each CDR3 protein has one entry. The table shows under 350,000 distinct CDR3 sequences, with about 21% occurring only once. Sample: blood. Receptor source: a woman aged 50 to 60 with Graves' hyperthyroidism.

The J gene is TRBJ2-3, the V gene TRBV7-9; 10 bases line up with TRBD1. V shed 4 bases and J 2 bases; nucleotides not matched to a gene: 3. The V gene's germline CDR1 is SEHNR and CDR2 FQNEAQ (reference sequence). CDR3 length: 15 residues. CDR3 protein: CASSSDRGNTDTQYF. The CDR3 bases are TGTGCCAGCAGCTCGGACAGGGGGAACACAGATACGCAGTATTTT.

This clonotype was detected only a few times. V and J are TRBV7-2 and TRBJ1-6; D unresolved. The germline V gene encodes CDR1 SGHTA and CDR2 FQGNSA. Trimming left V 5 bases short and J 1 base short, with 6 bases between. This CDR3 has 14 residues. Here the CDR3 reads CASSQTSYNSPLHF. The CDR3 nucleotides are TGTGCCAGCAGCCAGACATCCTATAATTCACCCCTCCACTTT.

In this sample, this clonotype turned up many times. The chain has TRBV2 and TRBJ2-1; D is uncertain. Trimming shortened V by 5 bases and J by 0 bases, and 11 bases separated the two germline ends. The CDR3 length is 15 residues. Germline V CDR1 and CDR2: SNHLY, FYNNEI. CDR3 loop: CASSLDSSSYNEQFF. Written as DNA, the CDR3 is TGTGCCAGCAGTCTCGACTCGAGCTCCTACAATGAGCAGTTCTTC.

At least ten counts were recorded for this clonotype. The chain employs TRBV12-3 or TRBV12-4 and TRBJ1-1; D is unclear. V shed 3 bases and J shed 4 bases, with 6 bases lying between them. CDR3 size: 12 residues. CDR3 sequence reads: CASSFPGTEAFF. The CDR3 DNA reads TGTGCCAGCAGTTTCCCAGGCACTGAAGCTTTCTTT.

The CDR3 DNA sequence: TGTGCCAGCAGTGACAGGGAAAATCAGCCCCAGCATTTT. Amino acid sequence: CASSDRENQPQHF. The chain has TRBV25-1 and TRBJ1-5, with D perhaps TRBD1 (5 bases). Germline V gene lookup returns CDR1 MGHDK and CDR2 SYGVNS. V shed 3 bases and J shed 4 bases, with 7 bases lying between them. CDR3 length: 13 residues.

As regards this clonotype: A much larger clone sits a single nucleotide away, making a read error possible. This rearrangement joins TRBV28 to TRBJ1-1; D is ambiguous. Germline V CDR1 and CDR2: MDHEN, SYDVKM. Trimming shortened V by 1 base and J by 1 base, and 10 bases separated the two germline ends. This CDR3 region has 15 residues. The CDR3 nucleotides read TGTGCCAGCAGTTTATCCCTTGCAGGGAACACTGAAGCTTTCTTT. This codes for CASSLSLAGNTEAFF.

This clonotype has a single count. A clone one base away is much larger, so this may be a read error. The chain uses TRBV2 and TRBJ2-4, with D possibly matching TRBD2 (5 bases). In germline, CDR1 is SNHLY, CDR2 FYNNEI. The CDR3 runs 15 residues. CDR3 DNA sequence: TGTGCCAGCAGTGAAGAAGCGGCGGCCAAAAGCATTCAGTACTTC. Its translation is CASSEEAAAKSIQYF.

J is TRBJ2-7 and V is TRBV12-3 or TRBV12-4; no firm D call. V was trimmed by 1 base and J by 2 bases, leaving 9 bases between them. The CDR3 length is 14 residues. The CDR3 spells CASSLGRRAYEQYF. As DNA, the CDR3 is TGTGCCAGCAGTTTAGGGCGCAGAGCCTACGAGCAGTACTTC.

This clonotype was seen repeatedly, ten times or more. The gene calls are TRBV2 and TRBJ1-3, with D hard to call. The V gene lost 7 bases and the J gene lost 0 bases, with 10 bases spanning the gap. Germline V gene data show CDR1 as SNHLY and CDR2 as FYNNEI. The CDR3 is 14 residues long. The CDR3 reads CASIRGNSGNTIYF. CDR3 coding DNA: TGTGCCAGCATTCGGGGAAACTCTGGAAACACCATATATTTT.

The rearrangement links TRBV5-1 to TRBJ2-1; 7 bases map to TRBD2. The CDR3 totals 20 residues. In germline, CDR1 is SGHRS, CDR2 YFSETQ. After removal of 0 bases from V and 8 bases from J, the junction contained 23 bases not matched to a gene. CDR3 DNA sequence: TGCGCCAGCAGCTTGGGGGGGACCCTTGGATGGAGCGGGAAATCCGATGAGCAGTTCTTC. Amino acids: CASSLGGTLGWSGKSDEQFF.

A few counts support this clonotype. The CDR3 region is CSATPLVSGELFF. CDR3 nucleotides: TGCAGTGCTACCCCACTAGTATCCGGGGAGCTGTTTTTT. This sequence joins TRBV20-1 and TRBJ2-2; tentative D call: TRBD2 (5 bases). CDR1 and CDR2 from the germline V gene are DFQATT and SNEGSKA (reference sequence). Deletions cut 4 bases from V and 6 bases from J, with 12 bases between. This CDR3 is built from 13 residues.

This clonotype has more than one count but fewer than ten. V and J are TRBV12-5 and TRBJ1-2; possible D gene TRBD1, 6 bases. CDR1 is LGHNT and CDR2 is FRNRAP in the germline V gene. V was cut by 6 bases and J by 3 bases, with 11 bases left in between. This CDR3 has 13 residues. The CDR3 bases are TGTGCTAGTGGCACAGGGCGCGACTATGGCTACACCTTC. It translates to CASGTGRDYGYTF.

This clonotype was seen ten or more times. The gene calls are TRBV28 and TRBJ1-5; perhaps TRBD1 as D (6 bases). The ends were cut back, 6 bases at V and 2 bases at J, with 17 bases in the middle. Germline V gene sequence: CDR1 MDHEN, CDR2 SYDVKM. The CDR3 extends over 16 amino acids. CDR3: CASSLRGGRGNQPQHF. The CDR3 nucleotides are TGTGCCAGCAGCCTTAGAGGGGGTAGAGGCAATCAGCCCCAGCATTTT.

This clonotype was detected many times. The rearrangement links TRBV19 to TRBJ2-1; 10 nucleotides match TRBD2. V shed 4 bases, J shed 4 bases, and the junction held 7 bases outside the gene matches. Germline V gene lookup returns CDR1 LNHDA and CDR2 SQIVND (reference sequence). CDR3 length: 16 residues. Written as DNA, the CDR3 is TGTGCCAGTAGTACTGGGACTAGCGCGCTATACAATGAGCAGTTCTTC. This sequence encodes CASSTGTSALYNEQFF.

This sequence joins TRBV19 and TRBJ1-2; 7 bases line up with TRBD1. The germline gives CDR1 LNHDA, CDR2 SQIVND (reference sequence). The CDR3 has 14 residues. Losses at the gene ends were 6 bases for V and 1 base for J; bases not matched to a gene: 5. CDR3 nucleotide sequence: TGTGCCAGTAGGTCGGGACAGCGTAACTATGGCTACACCTTC. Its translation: CASRSGQRNYGYTF. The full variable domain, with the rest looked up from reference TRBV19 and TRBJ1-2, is DGGITQSPKYLFRKEGQNVTLSCEQNLNHDAMYWYRQDPGQGLRLIYYSQIVNDFQKGDIAEGYSVSREKKESFPLTVTSAQKNPTAFYLCASRSGQRNYGYTFGSGTRLTVV.

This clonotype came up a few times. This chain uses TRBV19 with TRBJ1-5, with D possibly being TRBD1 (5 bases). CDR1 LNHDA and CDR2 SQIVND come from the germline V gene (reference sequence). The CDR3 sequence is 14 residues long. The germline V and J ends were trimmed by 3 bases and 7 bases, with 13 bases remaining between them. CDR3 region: CASSIGGSDQPQHF. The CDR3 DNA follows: TGTGCCAGTAGTATTGGGGGTAGCGACCAGCCCCAGCATTTT. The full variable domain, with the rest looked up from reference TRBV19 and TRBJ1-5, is DGGITQSPKYLFRKEGQNVTLSCEQNLNHDAMYWYRQDPGQGLRLIYYSQIVNDFQKGDIAEGYSVSREKKESFPLTVTSAQKNPTAFYLCASSIGGSDQPQHFGDGTRLSIL.

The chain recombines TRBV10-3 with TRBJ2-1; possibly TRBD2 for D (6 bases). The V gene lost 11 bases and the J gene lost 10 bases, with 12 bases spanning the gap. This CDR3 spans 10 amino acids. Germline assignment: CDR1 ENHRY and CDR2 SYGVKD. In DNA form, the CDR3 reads TGTGCCGCCCGAGGGAGGGAGCAGTTCTTC. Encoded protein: CAARGREQFF.

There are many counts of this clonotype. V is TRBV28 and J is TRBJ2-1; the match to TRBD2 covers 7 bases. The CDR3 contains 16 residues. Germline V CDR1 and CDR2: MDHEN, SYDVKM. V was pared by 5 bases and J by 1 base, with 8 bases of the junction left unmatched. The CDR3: CASSPRSGDSYNEQFF. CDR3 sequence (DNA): TGTGCCAGCAGTCCGAGAAGCGGGGATTCCTACAATGAGCAGTTCTTC. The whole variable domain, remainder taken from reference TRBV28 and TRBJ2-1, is DVKVTQSSRYLVKRTGEKVFLECVQDMDHENMFWYRQDPGLGLRLIYFSYDVKMKEKGDIPEGYSVSREKKERFSLILESASTNQTSMYLCASSPRSGDSYNEQFFGPGTRLTVL.

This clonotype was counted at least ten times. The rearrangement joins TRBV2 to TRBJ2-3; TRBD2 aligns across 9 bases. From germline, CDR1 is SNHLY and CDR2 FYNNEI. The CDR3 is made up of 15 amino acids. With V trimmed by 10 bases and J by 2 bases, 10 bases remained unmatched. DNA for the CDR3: TGTGCCAAGACTAGCGGCGGGTTGATCACAGATACGCAGTATTTT. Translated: CAKTSGGLITDTQYF. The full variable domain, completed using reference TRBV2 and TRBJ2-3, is EPEVTQTPSHQVTQMGQEVILRCVPISNHLYFYWYRQILGQKVEFLVSFYNNEISEKSEIFDDQFSVERPDGSNFTLKIRSTKLEDSAMYFCAKTSGGLITDTQYFGPGTRLTVL.

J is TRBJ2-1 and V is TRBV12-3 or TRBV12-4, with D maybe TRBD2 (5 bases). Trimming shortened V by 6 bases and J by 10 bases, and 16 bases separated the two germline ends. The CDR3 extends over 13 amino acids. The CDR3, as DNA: TGTGCCAGCAGACAAACTAGGTTGGAGGAGCAGTTCTTC. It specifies CASRQTRLEEQFF.

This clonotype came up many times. The DNA for the CDR3 is TGTGCCAGCAGCGTAGGGCGGGCCAGAGGAGCCTACGAGCAGTACTTC. As protein: CASSVGRARGAYEQYF. This chain uses TRBV9 with TRBJ2-7, with a weak D call TRBD2 (5 bases). The CDR3 has 16 amino acids. V lost 0 bases and J 2 bases, leaving 15 bases between the germline ends. Germline CDR1 reads SGDLS; CDR2 reads YYNGEE.

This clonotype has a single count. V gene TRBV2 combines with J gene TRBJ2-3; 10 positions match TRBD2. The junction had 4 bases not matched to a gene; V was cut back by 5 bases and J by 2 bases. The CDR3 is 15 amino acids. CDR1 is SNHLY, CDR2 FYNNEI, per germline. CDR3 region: CASSPGLADTDTQYF. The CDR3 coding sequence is TGTGCCAGCAGTCCTGGACTAGCGGACACAGATACGCAGTATTTT.

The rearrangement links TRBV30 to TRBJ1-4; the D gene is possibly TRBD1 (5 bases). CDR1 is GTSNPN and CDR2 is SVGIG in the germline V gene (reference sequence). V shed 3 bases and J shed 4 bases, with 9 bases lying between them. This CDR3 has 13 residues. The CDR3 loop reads CAWRRGFNEKLFF. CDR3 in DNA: TGTGCCTGGAGGCGGGGCTTTAATGAAAAACTGTTTTTT.

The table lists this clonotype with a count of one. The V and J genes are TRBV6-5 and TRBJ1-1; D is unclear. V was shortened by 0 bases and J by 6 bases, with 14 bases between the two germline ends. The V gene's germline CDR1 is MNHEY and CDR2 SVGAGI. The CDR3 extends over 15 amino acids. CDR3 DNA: TGTGCCAGCAGTTACTCGTCCGGAGGGCTCGCTGAAGCTTTCTTT. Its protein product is CASSYSSGGLAEAFF.

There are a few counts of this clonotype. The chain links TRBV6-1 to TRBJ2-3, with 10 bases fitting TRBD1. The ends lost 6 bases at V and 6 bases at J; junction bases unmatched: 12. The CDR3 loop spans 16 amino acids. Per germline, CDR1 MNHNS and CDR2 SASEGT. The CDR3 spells CASSPGTGASKDTQYF. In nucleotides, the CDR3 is TGTGCCAGCAGCCCCGGGACAGGGGCGTCCAAGGATACGCAGTATTTT.

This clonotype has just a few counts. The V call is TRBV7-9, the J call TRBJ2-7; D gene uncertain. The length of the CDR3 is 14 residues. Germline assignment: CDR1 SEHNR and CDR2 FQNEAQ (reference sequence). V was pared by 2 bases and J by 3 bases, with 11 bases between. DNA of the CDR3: TGTGCCAGCAGCTTAAATCGACCTTACTACGAGCAGTACTTC. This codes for CASSLNRPYYEQYF.

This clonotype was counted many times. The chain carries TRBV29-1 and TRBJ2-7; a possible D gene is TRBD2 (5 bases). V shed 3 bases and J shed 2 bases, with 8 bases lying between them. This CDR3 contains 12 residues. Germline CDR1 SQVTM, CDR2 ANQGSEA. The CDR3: CSVEGRTYEQYF. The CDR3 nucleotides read TGCAGCGTTGAGGGGAGAACCTACGAGCAGTACTTC.

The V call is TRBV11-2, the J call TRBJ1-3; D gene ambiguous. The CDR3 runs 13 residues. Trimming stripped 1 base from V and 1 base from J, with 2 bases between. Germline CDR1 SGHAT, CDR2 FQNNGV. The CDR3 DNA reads TGTGCCAGCAGCTTAGTTTCTGGAAACACCATATATTTT. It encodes CASSLVSGNTIYF. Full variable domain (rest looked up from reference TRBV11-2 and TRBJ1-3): EAGVAQSPRYKIIEKRQSVAFWCNPISGHATLYWYQQILGQGPKLLIQFQNNGVVDDSQLPKDRFSAERLKGVDSTLKIQPAKLEDSAVYLCASSLVSGNTIYFGEGSWLTVV.

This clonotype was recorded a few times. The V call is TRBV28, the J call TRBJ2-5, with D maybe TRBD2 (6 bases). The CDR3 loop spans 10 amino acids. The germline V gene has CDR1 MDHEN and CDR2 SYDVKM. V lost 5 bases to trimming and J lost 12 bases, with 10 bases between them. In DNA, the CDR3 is TGTGCCAGCAGTCAACTAGCAAAGTACTTC. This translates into CASSQLAKYF.

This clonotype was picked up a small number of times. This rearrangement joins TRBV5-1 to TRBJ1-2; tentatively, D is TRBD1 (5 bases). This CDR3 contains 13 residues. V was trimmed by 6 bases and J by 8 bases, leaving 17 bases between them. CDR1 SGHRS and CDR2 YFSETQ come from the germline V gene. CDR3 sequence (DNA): TGCGCCAGCAACCAAGGGCAGGGCGGGGGCTACACCTTC. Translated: CASNQGQGGGYTF. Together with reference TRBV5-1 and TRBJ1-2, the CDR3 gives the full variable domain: KAGVTQTPRYLIKTRGQQVTLSCSPISGHRSVSWYQQTPGQGLQFLFEYFSETQRNKGNFPGRFSGRQFSNSRSEMNVSTLELGDSALYLCASNQGQGGGYTFGSGTRLTVV.

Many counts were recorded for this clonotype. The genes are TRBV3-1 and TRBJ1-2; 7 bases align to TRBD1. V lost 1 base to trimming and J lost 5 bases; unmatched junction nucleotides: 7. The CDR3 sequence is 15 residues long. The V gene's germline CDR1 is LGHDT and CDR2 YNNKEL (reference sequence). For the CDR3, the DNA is TGTGCCAGCAGCCAAGCATGGCAGGGGGAGTATGGCTACACCTTC. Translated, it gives CASSQAWQGEYGYTF.

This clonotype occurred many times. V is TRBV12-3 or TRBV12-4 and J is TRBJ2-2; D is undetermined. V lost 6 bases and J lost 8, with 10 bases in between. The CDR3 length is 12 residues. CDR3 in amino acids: CASSALRGELFF. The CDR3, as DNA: TGTGCCAGCAGCGCCCTTAGGGGGGAGCTGTTTTTT.